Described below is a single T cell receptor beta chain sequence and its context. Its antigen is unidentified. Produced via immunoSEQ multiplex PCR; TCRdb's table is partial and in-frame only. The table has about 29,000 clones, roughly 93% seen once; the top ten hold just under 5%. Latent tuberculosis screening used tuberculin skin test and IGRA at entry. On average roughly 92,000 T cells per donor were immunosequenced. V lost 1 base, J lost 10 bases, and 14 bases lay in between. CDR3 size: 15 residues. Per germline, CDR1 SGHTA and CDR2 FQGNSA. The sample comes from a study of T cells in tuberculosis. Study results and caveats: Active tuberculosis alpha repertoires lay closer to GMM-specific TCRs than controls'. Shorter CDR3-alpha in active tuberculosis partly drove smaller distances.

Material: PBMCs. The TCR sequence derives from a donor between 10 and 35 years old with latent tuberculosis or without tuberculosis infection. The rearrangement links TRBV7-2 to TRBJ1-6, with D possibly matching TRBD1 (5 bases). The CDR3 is CASSLEGLQRSPLHF. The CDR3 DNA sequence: TGTGCCAGCAGCTTAGAGGGGCTGCAACGGTCACCCCTCCACTTT.